This T cell receptor beta chain originates from a study of blood T cell repertoires in COVID-19. Overall study context: Spain, Italy and the United States supplied samples that represented acute and convalescent COVID-19. PBMCs, B-cell-depleted T cells, or T cells provided the cDNA or gDNA that made up the material.

How the authors handled the data: How many nucleated cells were present was estimated from reference gene primer amplification. Sequencing used immunoSEQ multiplex PCR; TCRdb keeps in-frame clones, though not all of them. Clonal size and the V and J genes are those of that table, whereas D and trimming came from the DNA. The sample lists some 290,000 clones, roughly 91% occurring once. This clone was seen a single time. Sequenced input: peripheral blood. The clonotype comes from a woman aged 25-40 years with COVID-19, enrolled during active disease.

Written as DNA, the CDR3 is TGTGCCACTCGGGGGGCGGGACAGCCCCAGCATTTT. Translated, it gives CATRGAGQPQHF. The chain joins TRBV6-5 to TRBJ1-5; possible D gene TRBD1, 6 bases. CDR3 length: 12 residues. Germline-derived CDR1 and CDR2 are MNHEY and SVGAGI. Trimming took off 10 bases at V and 7 bases at J, with 14 bases between the two ends.